These 19 T cell receptor beta chains were all obtained from the same sample, sequenced in a study of post-analysis software for immune sequencing data. Presence of unique molecular identifiers characterized the TCR beta cDNA libraries. Each CDR3 protein gets one entry after TCRdb re-called the PCR reads with MiXCR. Among around 700,000 distinct CDR3 sequences, approximately 59% were seen once, and the ten largest hold approximately 10%. The antigens for these receptors are not known. Study-wide findings and caveats: A few TRBV segments occurring more often in patients than controls included TRBV5-6, TRBV5-1 and TRBV20-1.

Input material: blood. The receptors shown here come from a girl aged 2 to 10 with multiple sclerosis.

The chain recombines TRBV20-1 with TRBJ2-7, with 10 bases fitting TRBD1. Judging by the DNA end, TRBJ2-5 fits better; the J call may be wrong. Germline V gene sequence: CDR1 DFQATT, CDR2 SNEGSKA (reference sequence). This CDR3 spans 15 amino acids. DNA of the CDR3: TGCAGTGCTAGTTACCCCGGACAGGGGGGGGAGACCCAGTACTTC. The encoded protein is CSASYPGQGGETQYF.

Many counts were recorded for this clonotype. The junction shows a germline mismatch at one end, possibly a read error. J is TRBJ2-7 and V is TRBV7-7; 10 bases match TRBD2. The CDR3 is 15 amino acids. CDR1 is SSHAT and CDR2 is FNYEAQ in the germline V gene (reference sequence). The CDR3 spells CASSLNSGRAEEQYF. CDR3 DNA: TGTGCTAGCAGCTTAAACAGCGGGAGGGCTGAGGAGCAGTACTTC.

The gene calls are TRBV12-3 or TRBV12-4 and TRBJ2-7; D is uncertain. V dropped 5 bases and J dropped 8 bases, with 10 bases sitting between them. The CDR3 has 11 residues. The CDR3 loop is CASSEDTKQYF. CDR3 bases: TGTGCCAGCAGTGAAGACACCAAGCAGTACTTC.

This clonotype was detected only a few times. The chain is built from TRBV5-6 and TRBJ2-1; 8 bases fit TRBD2. This CDR3 is built from 16 residues. Trimming cost V 4 bases and J 4 bases; bases outside gene matches: 10. The V gene's germline CDR1 is SGHDT and CDR2 YYEEEE. The CDR3 DNA reads TGTGCCAGCAGCACCGGGCGGGAGGCGGGTTACAATGAGCAGTTCTTC. The encoded protein is CASSTGREAGYNEQFF.

The chain carries TRBV7-9 and TRBJ2-3, with TRBD2 matching 12 bases. Germline V lookup: CDR1 SEHNR, CDR2 FQNEAQ (reference sequence). Trimming cost V 0 bases and J 2 bases; bases outside gene matches: 9. The CDR3 length is 19 residues. CDR3: CASSLAMTSGSSATDTQYF. DNA of the CDR3: TGTGCCAGCAGCTTAGCGATGACTAGCGGGAGCTCCGCCACAGATACGCAGTATTTT. The whole variable domain, filled in from reference TRBV7-9 and TRBJ2-3, reads DTGVSQNPRHKITKRGQNVTFRCDPISEHNRLYWYRQTLGQGPEFLTYFQNEAQLEKSRLLSDRFSAERPKGSFSTLEIQRTEQGDSAMYLCASSLAMTSGSSATDTQYFGPGTRLTVL.

This clonotype has more than one count but fewer than ten. The CDR3 sequence: CSARDITTNEKLFF. The CDR3 DNA is TGCAGTGCGCGGGACATCACAACTAATGAAAAACTGTTTTTT. This chain connects TRBV20-1 to TRBJ1-4; D is perhaps TRBD1 (6 bases). V was pared by 6 bases and J by 0 bases, with 11 bases between. This CDR3 has 14 residues. CDR1 is DFQATT, CDR2 SNEGSKA, per germline (reference sequence).

The rearrangement uses TRBV10-3 and TRBJ2-1, with 7 positions matching TRBD2. The CDR3 extends over 15 amino acids. Germline V gives CDR1 ENHRY, CDR2 SYGVKD. V shed 6 bases and J 7 bases; nucleotides not matched to a gene: 12. The CDR3 region has the DNA TGTGCCATCAGAAAAGGGTATCGGGGGGAGAATGAGCAGTTCTTC. Translation gives CAIRKGYRGENEQFF.

Worth noting for this clonotype: A read error may account for a junction end that differs from germline. V and J are TRBV27 and TRBJ2-1; 12 positions match TRBD2. This CDR3 has 15 amino acids. CDR1 is MNHEY, CDR2 SMNVEV, per germline (reference sequence). CDR3 sequence (DNA): TGTGCCAGCAGTTTAGGGACTAGCGGGTACAGTGAGCAGTTCTTC. This encodes CASSLGTSGYSEQFF.

Of note for this clonotype: One junction end disagrees with the germline gene, perhaps due to a read error. The rearrangement uses TRBV27 and TRBJ2-7; tentatively, D is TRBD1 (6 bases). From germline, CDR1 is MNHEY and CDR2 SMNVEV (reference sequence). The CDR3 has 13 residues. CDR3 bases: TGTGCCGGCAGCAACGGACAGAGGGACGAGCAGTACTTC. Its translation: CAGSNGQRDEQYF.

This clonotype was seen more than once but under ten times. The V gene is TRBV10-3, the J gene TRBJ1-2; D is possibly TRBD1 (5 bases). The germline V gene encodes CDR1 ENHRY and CDR2 SYGVKD. The CDR3 is 16 residues long. V lost 6 bases to trimming and J lost 0 bases, with 17 bases between them. CDR3 sequence: CAIRREGMGANYGYTF. The CDR3 DNA is TGTGCCATCAGGAGGGAGGGGATGGGAGCTAACTATGGCTACACCTTC.

In this sample, this clonotype turned up once. The chain recombines TRBV12-3 or TRBV12-4 with TRBJ2-6; the D gene is possibly TRBD1 (5 bases). CDR3 length equals 15 residues. With 3 bases removed from V and 4 bases from J, the gap between germline ends came to 10 bases. The CDR3 region is CASSFRVHGANVLTF. CDR3 DNA sequence: TGTGCCAGCAGTTTCAGGGTTCACGGGGCCAACGTCCTGACTTTC.

The rearrangement uses TRBV12-3 or TRBV12-4 and TRBJ2-1; no definite D call. The V end was cut by 5 bases, the J end by 4 bases, with 12 bases between. This CDR3 comprises 14 residues. In nucleotides, the CDR3 is TGTGCCAGCAGTCCTAGACAAAATTACAATGAGCAGTTCTTC. Its protein is CASSPRQNYNEQFF.

This clonotype came up once. A read error may account for a junction end that differs from germline. This chain joins TRBV7-6 and TRBJ2-3, with TRBD2 matching 15 bases. CDR3 length: 17 residues. Germline lookup yields CDR1 SGHVS and CDR2 FNYEAQ. The CDR3 DNA is TGTGCCAGCAGCTTGGGACTAGCGGGAGGATCGGCAGATATGCAGTATTTT. It encodes CASSLGLAGGSADMQYF.

V and J are TRBV6-1 and TRBJ2-5; 7 nucleotides agree with TRBD1. The DNA end is more similar to TRBJ2-7, so the J call may be wrong. The CDR3 has 15 residues. The germline V gene has CDR1 MNHNS and CDR2 SASEGT. CDR3 residues: CASSGRQGSVHEQYF. The DNA of the CDR3 is TGTGCCAGCAGTGGGAGACAGGGATCGGTACACGAGCAGTACTTC.

V gene TRBV20-1 combines with J gene TRBJ2-1; a possible D gene is TRBD2 (6 bases). The CDR3 sequence is 16 residues long. V lost 7 bases, J lost 0 bases, and 19 bases lay in between. Per germline, CDR1 DFQATT and CDR2 SNEGSKA (reference sequence). CDR3 residues: CSGRGSGLSSYNEQFF. Here the CDR3 DNA reads TGCAGTGGGAGAGGCAGCGGGTTGAGCTCCTACAATGAGCAGTTCTTC.

The rearrangement uses TRBV20-1 and TRBJ1-1; no clear D gene. Germline V gives CDR1 DFQATT, CDR2 SNEGSKA (reference sequence). This CDR3 has 16 residues. Trimming took 1 base from V and 1 from J, leaving 16 bases between them. In DNA, the CDR3 is TGCAGTGCTAGAGGGCAGGCCCGAACCTCGAACACTGAAGCTTTCTTT. As protein: CSARGQARTSNTEAFF.

This clonotype was counted a few times. The chain joins TRBV5-1 to TRBJ2-7; 11 nucleotides align to TRBD2. In germline, CDR1 is SGHRS, CDR2 YFSETQ. V lost 2 bases, J lost 5 bases, and 6 bases stayed unmatched. The CDR3 has 15 amino acids. The DNA of the CDR3 is TGCGCCAGCAGCTTAGGGACTAGCGGTGTCAACGAGCAGTACTTC. It yields the protein CASSLGTSGVNEQYF.

A few counts support this clonotype. This chain uses TRBV29-1 with TRBJ2-1; the D call may be TRBD1 or TRBD2 (7 bases each). The CDR3 runs 14 residues. Germline V gene lookup returns CDR1 SQVTM and CDR2 ANQGSEA. Trimming took 5 bases from V and 4 from J, leaving 15 bases between them. The CDR3 nucleotides read TGCAGCGTTCTCAGGGGGGGGGCTTACAATGAGCAGTTCTTC. Amino acid sequence: CSVLRGGAYNEQFF.

This clonotype came up once. V is TRBV28 and J is TRBJ2-5; 12 bases are shared with TRBD2. After removal of 7 bases from V and 5 bases from J, the junction contained 8 bases not matched to a gene. CDR3 size: 15 residues. Per the germline V gene, CDR1 is MDHEN and CDR2 is SYDVKM. CDR3 coding DNA: TGTGCCAGCACCAGCCTAGCGGGAGGGGGTGAGACCCAGTACTTC. Translated: CASTSLAGGGETQYF.